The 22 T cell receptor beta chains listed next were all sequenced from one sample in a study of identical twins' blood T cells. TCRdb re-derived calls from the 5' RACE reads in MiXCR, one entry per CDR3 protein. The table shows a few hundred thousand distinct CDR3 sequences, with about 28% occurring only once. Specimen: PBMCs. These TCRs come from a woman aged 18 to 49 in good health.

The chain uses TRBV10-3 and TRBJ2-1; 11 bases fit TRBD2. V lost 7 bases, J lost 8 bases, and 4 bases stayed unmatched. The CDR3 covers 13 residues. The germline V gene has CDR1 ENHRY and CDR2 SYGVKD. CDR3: CAITDSGRDEQFF. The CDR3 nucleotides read TGTGCCATCACCGATAGCGGGAGGGATGAGCAGTTCTTC.

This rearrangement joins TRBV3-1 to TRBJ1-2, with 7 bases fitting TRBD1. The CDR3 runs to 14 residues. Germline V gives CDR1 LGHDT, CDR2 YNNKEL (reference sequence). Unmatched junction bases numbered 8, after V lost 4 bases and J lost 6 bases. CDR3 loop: CASSLGTDSNGYTF. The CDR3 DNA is TGTGCCAGCAGCCTTGGGACAGACTCCAATGGCTACACCTTC.

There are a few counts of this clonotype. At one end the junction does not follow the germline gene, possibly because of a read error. The CDR3: CASSSYNHGYTF. The CDR3 nucleotides read TGTGCCAGCAGTTCCTATAACCATGGCTACACCTTC. V and J are TRBV6-2 or TRBV6-3 and TRBJ1-2; D uncertain. In germline, CDR1 is MNHEY, CDR2 SVGEGT. There are 12 residues in the CDR3.

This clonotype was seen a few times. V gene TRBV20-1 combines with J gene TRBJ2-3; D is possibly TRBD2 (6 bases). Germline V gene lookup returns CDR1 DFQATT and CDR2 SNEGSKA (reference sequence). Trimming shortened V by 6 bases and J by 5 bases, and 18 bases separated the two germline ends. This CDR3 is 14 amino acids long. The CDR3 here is CSARTRRAVDTQYF. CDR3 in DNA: TGCAGTGCCAGGACCCGGAGGGCTGTAGATACGCAGTATTTT.

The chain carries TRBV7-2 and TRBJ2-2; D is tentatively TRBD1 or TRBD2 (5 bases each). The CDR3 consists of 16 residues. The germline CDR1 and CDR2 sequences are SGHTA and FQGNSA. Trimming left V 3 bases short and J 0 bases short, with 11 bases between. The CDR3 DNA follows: TGTGCCAGCAGCTTCTCGGGACGGTCGAACACCGGGGAGCTGTTTTTT. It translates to CASSFSGRSNTGELFF.

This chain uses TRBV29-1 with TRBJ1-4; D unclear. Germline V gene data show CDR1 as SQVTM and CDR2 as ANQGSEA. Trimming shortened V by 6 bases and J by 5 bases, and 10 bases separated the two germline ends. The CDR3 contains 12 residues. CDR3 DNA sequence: TGCAGCGTAGGACGGCAAAATGAAAAACTGTTTTTT. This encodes CSVGRQNEKLFF. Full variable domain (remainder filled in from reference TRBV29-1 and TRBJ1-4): SAVISQKPSRDICQRGTSLTIQCQVDSQVTMMFWYRQQPGQSLTLIATANQGSEATYESGFVIDKFPISRPNLTFSTLTVSNMSPEDSSIYLCSVGRQNEKLFFGSGTQLSVL.

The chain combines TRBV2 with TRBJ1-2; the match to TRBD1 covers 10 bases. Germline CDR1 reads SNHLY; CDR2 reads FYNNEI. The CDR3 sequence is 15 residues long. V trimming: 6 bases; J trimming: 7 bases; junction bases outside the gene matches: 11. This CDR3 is CASSVPGQGKGGYTF. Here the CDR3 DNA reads TGTGCCAGCAGCGTGCCGGGACAGGGGAAAGGTGGCTACACCTTC.

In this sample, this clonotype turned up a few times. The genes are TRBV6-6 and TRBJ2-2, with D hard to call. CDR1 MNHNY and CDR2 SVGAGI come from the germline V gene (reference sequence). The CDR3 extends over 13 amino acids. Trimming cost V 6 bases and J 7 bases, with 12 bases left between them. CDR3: CASRPFGFGELFF. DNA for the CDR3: TGTGCCAGCAGACCCTTTGGTTTCGGGGAGCTGTTTTTT.

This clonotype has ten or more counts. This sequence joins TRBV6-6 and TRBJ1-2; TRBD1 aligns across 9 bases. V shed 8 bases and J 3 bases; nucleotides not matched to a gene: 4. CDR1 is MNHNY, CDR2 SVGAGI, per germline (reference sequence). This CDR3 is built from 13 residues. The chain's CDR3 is CASLRDRDYGYTF. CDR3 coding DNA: TGTGCCAGCCTCCGGGACAGGGACTATGGCTACACCTTC.

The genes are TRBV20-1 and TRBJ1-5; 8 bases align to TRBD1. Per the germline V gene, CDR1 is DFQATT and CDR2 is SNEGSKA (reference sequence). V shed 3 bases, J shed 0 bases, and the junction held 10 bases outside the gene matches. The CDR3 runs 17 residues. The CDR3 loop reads CSASSGGMGISNQPQHF. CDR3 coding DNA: TGCAGTGCTAGCTCAGGGGGCATGGGTATTAGCAATCAGCCCCAGCATTTT.

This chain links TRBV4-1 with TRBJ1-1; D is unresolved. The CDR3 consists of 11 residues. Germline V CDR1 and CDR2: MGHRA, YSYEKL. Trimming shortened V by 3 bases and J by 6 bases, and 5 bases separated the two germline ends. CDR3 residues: CASSHGPEAFF. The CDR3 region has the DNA TGCGCCAGCAGCCATGGGCCTGAAGCTTTCTTT.

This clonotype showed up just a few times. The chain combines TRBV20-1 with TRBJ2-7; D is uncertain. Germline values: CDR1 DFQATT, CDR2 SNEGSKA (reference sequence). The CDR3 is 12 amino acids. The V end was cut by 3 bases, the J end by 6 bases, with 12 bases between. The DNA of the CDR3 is TGCAGTGCTAGGGGTTCAGGATCCGAGCAGTACTTC. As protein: CSARGSGSEQYF.

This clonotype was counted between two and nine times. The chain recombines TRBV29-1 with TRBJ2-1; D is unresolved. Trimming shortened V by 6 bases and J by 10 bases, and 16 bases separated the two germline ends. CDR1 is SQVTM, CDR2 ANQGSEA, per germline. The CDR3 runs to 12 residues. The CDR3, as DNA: TGCAGCGTAACGCTAGTCCAGGACGAGCAGTTCTTC. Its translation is CSVTLVQDEQFF.

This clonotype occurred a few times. CDR3 nucleotide sequence: TGTGCCAGCTCCGGGGGTCTTAATAACTATGGCTACACCTTC. Protein: CASSGGLNNYGYTF. The V and J genes are TRBV9 and TRBJ1-2; D might be TRBD1 (5 bases). CDR1 is SGDLS, CDR2 YYNGEE, per germline. V dropped 7 bases and J dropped 1 base, with 14 bases sitting between them. This CDR3 has 14 amino acids. The variable domain in full, with the rest retrieved from reference TRBV9 and TRBJ1-2, is DSGVTQTPKHLITATGQRVTLRCSPRSGDLSVYWYQQSLDQGLQFLIQYYNGEERAKGNILERFSAQQFPDLHSELNLSSLELGDSALYFCASSGGLNNYGYTFGSGTRLTVV.

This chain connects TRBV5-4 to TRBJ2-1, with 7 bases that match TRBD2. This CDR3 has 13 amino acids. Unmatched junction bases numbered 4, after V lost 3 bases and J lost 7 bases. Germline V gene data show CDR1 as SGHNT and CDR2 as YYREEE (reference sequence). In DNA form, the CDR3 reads TGTGCCAGCAGCTGGGGGACTATAAATGAGCAGTTCTTC. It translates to CASSWGTINEQFF.

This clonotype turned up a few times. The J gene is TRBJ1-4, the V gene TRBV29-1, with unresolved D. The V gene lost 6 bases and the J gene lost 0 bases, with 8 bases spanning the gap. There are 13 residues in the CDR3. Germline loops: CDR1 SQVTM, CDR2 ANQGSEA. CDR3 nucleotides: TGCAGCGTCCCGGGTTCAACTAATGAAAAACTGTTTTTT. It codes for CSVPGSTNEKLFF.

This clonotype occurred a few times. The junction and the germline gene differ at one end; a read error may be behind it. The CDR3 DNA reads as TGCGCCGGCAGCTACTCAGGGAGCGGCTACGAGCAGTACTTC. It encodes CAGSYSGSGYEQYF. This chain links TRBV5-1 with TRBJ2-7; D tentatively fits TRBD1 or TRBD2 (5 bases each). From germline, CDR1 is SGHRS and CDR2 YFSETQ. The CDR3 is 14 amino acids.

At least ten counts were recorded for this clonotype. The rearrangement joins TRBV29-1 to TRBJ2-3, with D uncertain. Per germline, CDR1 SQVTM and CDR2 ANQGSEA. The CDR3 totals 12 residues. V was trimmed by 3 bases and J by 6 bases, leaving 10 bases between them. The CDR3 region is CSVDPSSDTQYF. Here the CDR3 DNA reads TGCAGCGTTGACCCCTCAAGCGATACGCAGTATTTT.

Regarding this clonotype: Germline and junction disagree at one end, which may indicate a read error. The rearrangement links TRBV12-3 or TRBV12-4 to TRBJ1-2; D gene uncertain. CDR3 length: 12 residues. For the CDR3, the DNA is TGTGCCGGCAGTCTAGATTCCTGGGGCTACACCTTC. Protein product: CAGSLDSWGYTF.

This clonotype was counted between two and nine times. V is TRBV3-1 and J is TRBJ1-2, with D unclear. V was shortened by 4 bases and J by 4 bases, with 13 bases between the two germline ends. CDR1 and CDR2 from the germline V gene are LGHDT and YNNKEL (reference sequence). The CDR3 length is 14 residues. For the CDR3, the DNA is TGTGCCAGCAGCCGTGGGTCGGCGGGCTATGGCTACACCTTC. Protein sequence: CASSRGSAGYGYTF. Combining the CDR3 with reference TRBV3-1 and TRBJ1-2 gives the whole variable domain DTAVSQTPKYLVTQMGNDKSIKCEQNLGHDTMYWYKQDSKKFLKIMFSYNNKELIINETVPNRFSPKSPDKAHLNLHINSLELGDSAVYFCASSRGSAGYGYTFGSGTRLTVV.

The CDR3 is CASSTRTTNTGELFF. The CDR3, as DNA: TGTGCCAGCAGTACCCGGACCACGAACACCGGGGAGCTGTTTTTT. The chain links TRBV12-3 or TRBV12-4 to TRBJ2-2; D gene ambiguous. V was cut by 5 bases and J by 0 bases, with 10 bases left in between. The CDR3 is made up of 15 amino acids.

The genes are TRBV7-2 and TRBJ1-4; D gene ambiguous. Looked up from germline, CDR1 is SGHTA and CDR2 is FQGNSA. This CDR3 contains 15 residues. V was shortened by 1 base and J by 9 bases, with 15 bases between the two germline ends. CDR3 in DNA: TGTGCCAGCAGCTTAGAAGGGTCCAACTCTCAAAAACTGTTTTTT. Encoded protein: CASSLEGSNSQKLFF. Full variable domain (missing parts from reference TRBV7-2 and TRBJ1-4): GAGVSQSPSNKVTEKGKDVELRCDPISGHTALYWYRQSLGQGLEFLIYFQGNSAPDKSGLPSDRFSAERTGGSVSTLTIQRTQQEDSAVYLCASSLEGSNSQKLFFGSGTQLSVL.